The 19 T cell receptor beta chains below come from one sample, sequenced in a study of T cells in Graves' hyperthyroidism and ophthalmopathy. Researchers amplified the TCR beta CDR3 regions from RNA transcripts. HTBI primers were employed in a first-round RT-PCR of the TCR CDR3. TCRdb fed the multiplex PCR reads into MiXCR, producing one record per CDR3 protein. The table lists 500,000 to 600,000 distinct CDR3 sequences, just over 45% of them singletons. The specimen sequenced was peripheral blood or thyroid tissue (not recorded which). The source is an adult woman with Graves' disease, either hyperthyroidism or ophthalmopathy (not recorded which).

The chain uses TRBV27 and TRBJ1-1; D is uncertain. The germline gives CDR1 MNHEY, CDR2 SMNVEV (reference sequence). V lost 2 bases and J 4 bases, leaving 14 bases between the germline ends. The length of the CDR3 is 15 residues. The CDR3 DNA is TGTGCCAGCAGTTTAGTTGGAGGGCTTAGCACTGAAGCTTTCTTT. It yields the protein CASSLVGGLSTEAFF.

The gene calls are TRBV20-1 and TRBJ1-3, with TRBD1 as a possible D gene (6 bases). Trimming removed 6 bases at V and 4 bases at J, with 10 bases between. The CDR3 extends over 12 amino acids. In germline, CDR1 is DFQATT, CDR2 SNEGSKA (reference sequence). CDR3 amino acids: CSAKGQGNTIYF. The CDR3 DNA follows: TGCAGTGCGAAAGGACAGGGAAACACCATATATTTT.

The CDR3 here is CSGRRGMGNTIYF. CDR3 DNA: TGCAGTGGCCGACGGGGTATGGGTAACACCATATATTTT. The chain uses TRBV20-1 and TRBJ1-3; D gene ambiguous. The CDR3 contains 13 residues. Germline CDR1 DFQATT, CDR2 SNEGSKA (reference sequence). V lost 7 bases and J lost 7, with 17 bases in between.

The chain's CDR3 is CASSATVWSDGYGYTF. In DNA, the CDR3 is TGTGCCAGCAGTGCAACAGTTTGGAGTGATGGCTATGGCTACACCTTC. The genes are TRBV2 and TRBJ1-2; D unresolved. The CDR3 is 16 residues long. In germline, CDR1 is SNHLY, CDR2 FYNNEI. Trimming took 4 bases from V and 4 from J, leaving 19 bases between them.

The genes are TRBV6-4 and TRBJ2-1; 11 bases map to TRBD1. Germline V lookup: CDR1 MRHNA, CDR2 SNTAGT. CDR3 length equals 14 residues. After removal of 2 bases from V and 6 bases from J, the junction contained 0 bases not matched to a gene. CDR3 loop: CASSDGTGGNEQFF. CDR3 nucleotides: TGTGCCAGCAGTGACGGGACAGGGGGCAATGAGCAGTTCTTC.

The CDR3 is CASSPRQGPTGDANYEQYF. The DNA of the CDR3 is TGTGCCAGCAGCCCTAGACAGGGGCCGACTGGGGACGCTAACTACGAGCAGTACTTC. This chain connects TRBV7-2 to TRBJ2-7; 8 bases align to TRBD1. The V segment lost 5 bases and the J segment 3 bases; nucleotides outside the gene matches: 21. CDR1 SGHTA and CDR2 FQGNSA come from the germline V gene. CDR3 size: 19 residues.

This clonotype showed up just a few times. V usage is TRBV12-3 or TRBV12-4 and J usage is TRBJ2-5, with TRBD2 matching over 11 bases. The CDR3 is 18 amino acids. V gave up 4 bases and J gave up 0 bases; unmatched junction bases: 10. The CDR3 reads CASSSKRPGLADQETQYF. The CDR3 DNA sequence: TGTGCCAGCAGTTCAAAACGCCCGGGACTAGCGGACCAAGAGACCCAGTACTTC.

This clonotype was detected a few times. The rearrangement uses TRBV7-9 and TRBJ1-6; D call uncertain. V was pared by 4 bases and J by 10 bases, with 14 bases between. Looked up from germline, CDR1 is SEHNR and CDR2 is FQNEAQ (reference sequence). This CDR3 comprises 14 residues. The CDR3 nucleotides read TGTGCCAGCAGCTCACCGGAGGGAGGGTCACCCCTCCACTTT. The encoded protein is CASSSPEGGSPLHF.

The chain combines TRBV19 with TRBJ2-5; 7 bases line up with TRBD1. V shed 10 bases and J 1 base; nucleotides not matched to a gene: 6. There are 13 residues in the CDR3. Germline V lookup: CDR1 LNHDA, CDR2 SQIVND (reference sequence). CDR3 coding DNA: TGTGCCAACAGAGACAGGGCCCAAGAGACCCAGTACTTC. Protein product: CANRDRAQETQYF.

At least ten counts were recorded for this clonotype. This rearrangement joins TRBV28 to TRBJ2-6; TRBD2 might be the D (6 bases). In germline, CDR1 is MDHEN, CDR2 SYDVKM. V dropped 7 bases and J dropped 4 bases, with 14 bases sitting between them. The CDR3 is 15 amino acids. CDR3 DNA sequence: TGTGCCAGCACCATACCGCGGGGCGGGGCCAACGTCCTGACTTTC. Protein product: CASTIPRGGANVLTF. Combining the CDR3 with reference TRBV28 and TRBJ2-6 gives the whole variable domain DVKVTQSSRYLVKRTGEKVFLECVQDMDHENMFWYRQDPGLGLRLIYFSYDVKMKEKGDIPEGYSVSREKKERFSLILESASTNQTSMYLCASTIPRGGANVLTFGAGSRLTVL.

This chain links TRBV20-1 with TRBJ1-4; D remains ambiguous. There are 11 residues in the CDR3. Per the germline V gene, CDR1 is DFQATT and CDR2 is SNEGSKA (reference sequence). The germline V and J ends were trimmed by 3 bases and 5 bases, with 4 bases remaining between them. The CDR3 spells CSASGNEKLFF. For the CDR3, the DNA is TGCAGTGCTAGCGGAAATGAAAAACTGTTTTTT.

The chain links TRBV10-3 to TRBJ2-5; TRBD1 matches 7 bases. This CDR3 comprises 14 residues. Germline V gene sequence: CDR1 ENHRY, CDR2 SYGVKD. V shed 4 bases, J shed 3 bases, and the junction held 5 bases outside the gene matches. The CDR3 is CAISGRTGEETQYF. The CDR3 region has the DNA TGTGCCATCAGTGGTAGAACAGGGGAAGAGACCCAGTACTTC.

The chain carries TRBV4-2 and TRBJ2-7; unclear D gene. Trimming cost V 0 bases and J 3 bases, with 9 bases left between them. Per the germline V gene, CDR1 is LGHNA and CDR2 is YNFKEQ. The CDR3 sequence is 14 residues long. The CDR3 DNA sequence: TGTGCCAGCAGCCAAGAGGGCAGTCGCTACGAGCAGTACTTC. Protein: CASSQEGSRYEQYF.

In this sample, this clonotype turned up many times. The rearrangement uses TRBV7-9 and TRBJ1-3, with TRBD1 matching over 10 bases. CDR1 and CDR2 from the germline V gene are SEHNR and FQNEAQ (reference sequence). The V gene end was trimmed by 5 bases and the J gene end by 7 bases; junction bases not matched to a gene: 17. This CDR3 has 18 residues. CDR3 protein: CASSQSRDRGRGGNTIYF. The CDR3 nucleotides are TGTGCCAGCAGCCAATCCCGGGACAGGGGACGCGGGGGTAACACCATATATTTT.

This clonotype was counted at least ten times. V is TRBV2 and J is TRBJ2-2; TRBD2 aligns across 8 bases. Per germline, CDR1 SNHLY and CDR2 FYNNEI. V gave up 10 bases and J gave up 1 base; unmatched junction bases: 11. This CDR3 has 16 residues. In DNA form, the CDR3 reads TGTGCCACCTCGGGACTAGAATCGAAGAACACCGGGGAGCTGTTTTTT. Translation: CATSGLESKNTGELFF.

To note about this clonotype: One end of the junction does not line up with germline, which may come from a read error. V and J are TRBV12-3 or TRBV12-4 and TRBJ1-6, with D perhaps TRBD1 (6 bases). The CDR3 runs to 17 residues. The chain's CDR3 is CASSLADWRGTNSPLHF. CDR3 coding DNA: TGTGCCAGCAGCTTAGCCGACTGGAGGGGGACTAATTCACCCCTCCACTTT.

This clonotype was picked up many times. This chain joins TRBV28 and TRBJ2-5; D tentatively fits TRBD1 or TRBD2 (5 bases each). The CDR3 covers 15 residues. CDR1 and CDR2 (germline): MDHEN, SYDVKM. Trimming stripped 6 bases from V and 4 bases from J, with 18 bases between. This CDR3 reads CASSLLGRRTETQYF. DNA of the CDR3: TGTGCCAGCAGCCTCCTGGGACGTAGAACAGAGACCCAGTACTTC.

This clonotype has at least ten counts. The CDR3 loop is CASSEGTGGYGYTF. The CDR3 DNA reads as TGTGCCAGCAGTGAAGGAACAGGGGGGTATGGCTACACCTTC. The chain joins TRBV2 to TRBJ1-2; 8 nucleotides agree with TRBD1. CDR3 size: 14 residues. The germline V gene has CDR1 SNHLY and CDR2 FYNNEI. The V gene end was trimmed by 1 base and the J gene end by 5 bases; junction bases not matched to a gene: 3.

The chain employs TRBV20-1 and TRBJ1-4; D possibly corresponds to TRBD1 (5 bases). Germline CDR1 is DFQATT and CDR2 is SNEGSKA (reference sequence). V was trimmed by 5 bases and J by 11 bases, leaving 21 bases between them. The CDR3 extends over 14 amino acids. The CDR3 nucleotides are TGCAGTGCTCTTCTCCCTTCGTCCCGGGGGAAACTGTTTTTT. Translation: CSALLPSSRGKLFF.